A single sample gave rise to the 19 T cell receptor beta chains below, sequenced in a study of long-term antiretroviral therapy in people with HIV (dated by TCRdb to the early 2020s). Sequencing of the TRB variable region was done with the immunoSEQ hsTCRB v3.0 assay at survey level resolution. As stored in TCRdb, this immuneACCESS dataset retains in-frame rearrangements with V and J assigned. A fraction of the clones does not appear; measured against another copy, unresolved V genes explain less than half of the discrepancy, and the remainder lacks a known reason. Across this sample there are 39,000 or so clones, with more than 65% seen only once. The ten largest clones represent approximately 6.2% of the sample. The sample consisted of unsorted PBMCs, taken 0.6 years after starting antiretroviral therapy. The receptors were gathered from a man aged 18 to 35 with HIV.

The chain's CDR3 is CASSQGRGRTDTQYF. CDR3 sequence (DNA): TGCGCCAGCAGCCAAGGCCGCGGCCGCACAGATACGCAGTATTTT. The V and J genes are TRBV4-3 and TRBJ2-3; D remains ambiguous. The V end lost 1 base, the J end lost 1 base, and 9 bases lay between the germline ends. The CDR3 sequence is 15 residues long. Germline lookup yields CDR1 LGHNA and CDR2 YSLEER.

The V and J genes are TRBV28 and TRBJ2-1; D is unclear. V lost 6 bases and J lost 0, with 18 bases in between. This CDR3 comprises 17 residues. The germline V gene encodes CDR1 MDHEN and CDR2 SYDVKM. This chain's CDR3 is CASSFPLDRSSYNEQFF. CDR3 nucleotides: TGTGCCAGCAGCTTTCCACTTGACCGCAGCTCCTACAATGAGCAGTTCTTC.

The chain is built from TRBV9 and TRBJ2-7; D call uncertain. This CDR3 spans 17 amino acids. Deletions cut 0 bases from V and 5 bases from J, with 21 bases between. CDR1 is SGDLS, CDR2 YYNGEE, per germline. The chain's CDR3 is CASSVGPTYGLGNEQYF. DNA for the CDR3: TGTGCCAGCAGCGTAGGGCCCACCTACGGGTTGGGTAACGAGCAGTACTTC. The full variable domain, in which reference TRBV9 and TRBJ2-7 provide the parts outside the CDR3, is DSGVTQTPKHLITATGQRVTLRCSPRSGDLSVYWYQQSLDQGLQFLIQYYNGEERAKGNILERFSAQQFPDLHSELNLSSLELGDSALYFCASSVGPTYGLGNEQYFGPGTRLTVT.

The genes are TRBV27 and TRBJ2-3, with 12 bases fitting TRBD1. The CDR3 spans 20 residues. CDR1 is MNHEY, CDR2 SMNVEV, per germline (reference sequence). V was pared by 6 bases and J by 4 bases, with 20 bases of the junction left unmatched. CDR3 residues: CASRTQGGQGAAGTPDTQYF. The CDR3 DNA follows: TGTGCCAGCAGGACACAGGGGGGACAGGGGGCCGCAGGCACACCAGATACGCAGTATTTT.

The rearrangement uses TRBV6-5 and TRBJ2-7; no definite D call. The CDR3 is made up of 13 amino acids. Per germline, CDR1 MNHEY and CDR2 SVGAGI. The V end lost 5 bases, the J end lost 3 bases, and 11 bases lay between the germline ends. CDR3 nucleotide sequence: TGTGCCAGCAGTCGTTATGGGCGCTACGAGCAGTACTTC. Its translation: CASSRYGRYEQYF.

This clone was counted only a few times. The J gene is TRBJ1-1, the V gene TRBV19; no clear D gene. Germline assignment: CDR1 LNHDA and CDR2 SQIVND (reference sequence). The V gene lost 4 bases and the J gene lost 6 bases, with 12 bases spanning the gap. This CDR3 is built from 13 residues. DNA for the CDR3: TGTGCCAGTAGTACCCCCTGGCCCCCTGAAGCTTTCTTT. The encoded protein is CASSTPWPPEAFF.

The rearrangement uses TRBV10-2 and TRBJ2-3; D is ambiguous. Looked up from germline, CDR1 is WSHSY and CDR2 is SAAADI. V shed 4 bases and J shed 9 bases, with 14 bases lying between them. This CDR3 spans 13 amino acids. This CDR3 is CASSVTGSATQYF. In DNA, the CDR3 is TGCGCCAGCAGTGTTACTGGTTCAGCAACGCAGTATTTT.

On this clone: Within the sample, other DNA sequences also encode this same CDR3. The genes are TRBV2 and TRBJ1-1; D gene ambiguous. The CDR3 contains 13 residues. CDR1 is SNHLY and CDR2 is FYNNEI in the germline V gene. V lost 6 bases to trimming and J lost 2 bases, with 10 bases between them. The CDR3 reads CASSPGPNTEAFF. The CDR3 bases are TGTGCCAGCAGCCCCGGACCCAACACTGAAGCTTTCTTT. Complete variable domain (other parts from reference TRBV2 and TRBJ1-1): EPEVTQTPSHQVTQMGQEVILRCVPISNHLYFYWYRQILGQKVEFLVSFYNNEISEKSEIFDDQFSVERPDGSNFTLKIRSTKLEDSAMYFCASSPGPNTEAFFGQGTRLTVV.

This chain joins TRBV4-3 and TRBJ2-2; the match to TRBD1 covers 7 bases. The V gene end was trimmed by 0 bases and the J gene end by 5 bases; junction bases not matched to a gene: 6. The CDR3 totals 16 residues. Germline V CDR1 and CDR2: LGHNA, YSLEER. The CDR3 bases are TGCGCCAGCAGCCAAGATGCGGCACAGGGGACCGGGGAGCTGTTTTTT. Its protein is CASSQDAAQGTGELFF.

This clone was picked up a small number of times. This chain connects TRBV29-1 to TRBJ1-1; D not resolved. CDR1 and CDR2 from the germline V gene are SQVTM and ANQGSEA. V was cut by 3 bases and J by 4 bases, with 18 bases left in between. CDR3 length: 15 residues. CDR3 DNA sequence: TGCAGCGTTGACGAGGACGCGAAGCCTGGCACTGAAGCTTTCTTT. It is translated as CSVDEDAKPGTEAFF.

This sequence joins TRBV13 and TRBJ2-7, with 7 bases that match TRBD2. CDR1 is PRHDT and CDR2 is FYEKMQ in the germline V gene (reference sequence). V gave up 5 bases and J gave up 0 bases; unmatched junction bases: 13. CDR3 length: 17 residues. The CDR3 DNA is TGTGCCAGCAGCCCGACCGGCGGGGAGGGGAGCTCCTACGAGCAGTACTTC. Translation: CASSPTGGEGSSYEQYF.

The chain is built from TRBV7-2 and TRBJ2-7, with D perhaps matching TRBD2 (5 bases). V was trimmed by 3 bases and J by 6 bases, leaving 12 bases between them. Germline CDR1 SGHTA, CDR2 FQGNSA. The CDR3 spans 13 residues. DNA of the CDR3: TGTGCCAGCAGCTTGACGGTGGGAGTCGAGCAGTACTTC. Translated, it gives CASSLTVGVEQYF.

This clone showed up just once. The chain employs TRBV7-9 and TRBJ1-2, with 9 bases aligning to TRBD1. The V gene end was trimmed by 5 bases and the J gene end by 7 bases; junction bases not matched to a gene: 17. This CDR3 has 17 amino acids. Germline loops: CDR1 SEHNR, CDR2 FQNEAQ (reference sequence). DNA for the CDR3: TGTGCCAGCAGCAGTTCGGACAGGGGACTGCAGTACCTTGGCTACACCTTC. Amino acid sequence: CASSSSDRGLQYLGYTF.

The chain recombines TRBV18 with TRBJ2-5; a possible D gene is TRBD1 (6 bases). The CDR3 has 13 amino acids. Trimming took off 2 bases at V and 3 bases at J, with 7 bases between the two ends. CDR1 and CDR2 from the germline V gene are KGHSH and LQKENI. The CDR3 spells CASSPGQKETQYF. The CDR3 DNA is TGTGCCAGCTCACCAGGACAGAAAGAGACCCAGTACTTC.

J is TRBJ2-1 and V is TRBV5-4; no definite D call. The V end was cut by 2 bases, the J end by 0 bases, with 9 bases between. CDR3 length equals 15 residues. From germline, CDR1 is SGHNT and CDR2 YYREEE (reference sequence). CDR3 nucleotides: TGTGCCAGCAGCTTTACCGGTAGCTCCTACAATGAGCAGTTCTTC. Translation: CASSFTGSSYNEQFF.

This clone appeared a few times. V is TRBV18 and J is TRBJ1-5; 9 bases agree with TRBD1. V lost 3 bases to trimming and J lost 7 bases; unmatched junction nucleotides: 4. CDR1 and CDR2 (germline): KGHSH, LQKENI. This CDR3 has 14 residues. In DNA form, the CDR3 reads TGTGCCAGCTCACCGGACAGGGGAGGCCAGCCCCAGCATTTT. It specifies CASSPDRGGQPQHF.

J is TRBJ1-2 and V is TRBV19, with D perhaps matching TRBD1 (5 bases). CDR1 and CDR2 from the germline V gene are LNHDA and SQIVND (reference sequence). Deletions cut 7 bases from V and 2 bases from J, with 5 bases between. The CDR3 loop spans 11 amino acids. For the CDR3, the DNA is TGTGCCAGTACAGGGAACTATGGCTACACCTTC. Translating gives CASTGNYGYTF.

CDR3 amino acids: CASSAGPSYEQYF. CDR3 nucleotide sequence: TGCGCCAGCAGTGCGGGACCCTCCTACGAGCAGTACTTC. J is TRBJ2-7 and V is TRBV10-2, with D possibly being TRBD1 or TRBD2 (5 bases each). The CDR3 sequence is 13 residues long. The V end was cut by 4 bases, the J end by 0 bases, with 7 bases between. Germline V gene sequence: CDR1 WSHSY, CDR2 SAAADI.

The chain couples TRBV23-1 to TRBJ2-1, with TRBD2 identical over 9 bases. TRBV23-1 is recorded as an ORF, its role being uncertain. The trim removed 3 bases at V and 9 bases at J, leaving 15 bases unmatched. This CDR3 is 17 amino acids long. CDR3 sequence (DNA): TGCGCCAGCAGTCACCCGGGGCAGCGGGAGGCTGTGGGTGAGCAGTTCTTC. It encodes CASSHPGQREAVGEQFF.